The 20 T cell receptor beta chains presented below share a single source sample, sequenced in a study of cytomegalovirus exposure and HLA in healthy donors. Repertoires were generated with immunoSEQ multiplex PCR, while TCRdb's copy carries only in-frame clones and drops some. The sample holds roughly 150,000 clones, 90% to 95% seen once. Sequencing was carried out using PBMCs. The receptors shown here come from a man aged 18 to 29 in good health and CMV-seronegative.

This chain uses TRBV10-2 with TRBJ1-3, with 9 bases identical to TRBD1. The germline V gene encodes CDR1 WSHSY and CDR2 SAAADI. The CDR3 is 16 amino acids. Trimming removed 3 bases from V and 0 bases from J; junction bases left unmatched: 3. CDR3 coding DNA: TGCGCCAGCAGTGAACGGACAGGGGTCTCTGGAAACACCATATATTTT. It codes for CASSERTGVSGNTIYF.

The chain combines TRBV5-1 with TRBJ2-3; weak D call: TRBD1 (5 bases). The CDR3 runs to 15 residues. Trimming left V 1 base short and J 2 bases short, with 11 bases between. Germline CDR1 is SGHRS and CDR2 is YFSETQ. The CDR3 loop reads CASSLQGLATDTQYF. The CDR3 bases are TGCGCCAGCAGCTTGCAGGGTCTGGCCACAGATACGCAGTATTTT.

V gene TRBV5-6 combines with J gene TRBJ2-7; TRBD1 matches 11 bases. Germline-derived CDR1 and CDR2 are SGHDT and YYEEEE. The V gene end was trimmed by 4 bases and the J gene end by 5 bases; junction bases not matched to a gene: 5. The CDR3 spans 14 residues. The CDR3 reads CASSRGTGGHEQYF. DNA for the CDR3: TGTGCCAGCAGCCGAGGGACAGGGGGTCACGAGCAGTACTTC.

The chain links TRBV25-1 to TRBJ2-7, with a tentative D call TRBD2 (5 bases). Per the germline V gene, CDR1 is MGHDK and CDR2 is SYGVNS. The germline V and J ends were trimmed by 3 bases and 6 bases, with 18 bases remaining between them. The CDR3 consists of 15 residues. Written as DNA, the CDR3 is TGTGCCAGCAGTGATGCCTACGGAGGAAGGATCGAGCAGTACTTC. Translating gives CASSDAYGGRIEQYF.

J is TRBJ1-2 and V is TRBV30, with D perhaps matching TRBD1 (6 bases). With 8 bases removed from V and 3 bases from J, the gap between germline ends came to 16 bases. CDR3 length: 13 amino acids. The germline gives CDR1 GTSNPN, CDR2 SVGIG (reference sequence). The CDR3 DNA reads as TGTGCCGCGGACAGCCTATCAGACTATGGCTACACCTTC. Its translation: CAADSLSDYGYTF.

This chain connects TRBV18 to TRBJ1-4, with 7 bases lining up with TRBD1. V lost 3 bases, J lost 5 bases, and 3 bases stayed unmatched. The CDR3 contains 14 residues. The germline gives CDR1 KGHSH, CDR2 LQKENI. CDR3 coding DNA: TGTGCCAGCTCACCCGGGACAGCAAATGAAAAACTGTTTTTT. Its translation: CASSPGTANEKLFF.

CDR3: CASSVVAGDTGELFF. As DNA, the CDR3 is TGTGCCAGCAGCGTAGTCGCAGGGGACACCGGGGAGCTGTTTTTT. This rearrangement joins TRBV9 to TRBJ2-2; TRBD1 is a possible D gene (6 bases). The CDR3 totals 15 residues. CDR1 is SGDLS, CDR2 YYNGEE, per germline. Trimming took 0 bases from V and 3 from J, leaving 9 bases between them.

The CDR3 protein is CASSYGAGAYGYTF. The CDR3 DNA reads TGTGCCAGCAGTTACGGGGCAGGCGCGTATGGCTACACCTTC. This chain uses TRBV6-5 with TRBJ1-2; tentatively, D is TRBD1 (5 bases). This CDR3 has 14 residues. V shed 2 bases and J shed 5 bases, with 12 bases lying between them. The germline V gene encodes CDR1 MNHEY and CDR2 SVGAGI.

The V call is TRBV7-9, the J call TRBJ2-3; TRBD1 matches 8 bases. The CDR3 sequence is 18 residues long. Trimming cost V 5 bases and J 0 bases; bases outside gene matches: 13. Germline V gene lookup returns CDR1 SEHNR and CDR2 FQNEAQ (reference sequence). Here the CDR3 reads CASSPGQGQGPSTDTQYF. DNA of the CDR3: TGTGCCAGCAGCCCAGGACAGGGTCAGGGGCCAAGCACAGATACGCAGTATTTT.

The chain is built from TRBV6-5 and TRBJ2-7; TRBD1 is a possible D gene (6 bases). The CDR3 has 13 amino acids. The germline V and J ends were trimmed by 6 bases and 6 bases, with 15 bases remaining between them. Germline V gene data show CDR1 as MNHEY and CDR2 as SVGAGI. This CDR3 is CASRSTGIGEQYF. CDR3 DNA sequence: TGTGCCAGCAGGTCAACAGGGATTGGCGAGCAGTACTTC.

The J gene is TRBJ2-1, the V gene TRBV28; tentatively, D is TRBD1 (7 bases). Germline V gene data show CDR1 as MDHEN and CDR2 as SYDVKM. This CDR3 is 21 amino acids long. With 4 bases removed from V and 6 bases from J, the gap between germline ends came to 34 bases. The DNA of the CDR3 is TGTGCCAGCAGTTCGGTCGCGGGACAGAGAAACAAATCCTCAACCATCAATGAGCAGTTCTTC. Protein: CASSSVAGQRNKSSTINEQFF.

DNA of the CDR3: TGTGCCAGCAGTTCTGGACAGGGTACTGAAAAACTGTTTTTT. It yields the protein CASSSGQGTEKLFF. J is TRBJ1-4 and V is TRBV28, with 8 bases fitting TRBD1. After removal of 4 bases from V and 7 bases from J, the junction contained 5 bases not matched to a gene. Germline CDR1 and CDR2: MDHEN and SYDVKM. CDR3 size: 14 residues.

The chain combines TRBV6-5 with TRBJ1-2, with D possibly being TRBD1 (5 bases). The CDR3 is 13 amino acids. Germline V gene data show CDR1 as MNHEY and CDR2 as SVGAGI. V lost 7 bases, J lost 4 bases, and 13 bases lay in between. Here the CDR3 reads CASTLHRGYGYTF. The CDR3 DNA follows: TGTGCCAGCACCTTACATAGGGGCTATGGCTACACCTTC.

CDR3 DNA: TGTGCCTGGGCCCAGGGACAGGGAGGGTTCACAGATACGCAGTATTTT. Amino acids: CAWAQGQGGFTDTQYF. V usage is TRBV30 and J usage is TRBJ2-3; TRBD1 matches at 9 bases. Germline lookup yields CDR1 GTSNPN and CDR2 SVGIG (reference sequence). The CDR3 is 16 amino acids. Trimming at V came to 5 bases and at J to 2 bases, leaving 11 bases not matched to a gene.

The genes are TRBV4-1 and TRBJ2-3; 12 nucleotides match TRBD2. In germline, CDR1 is MGHRA, CDR2 YSYEKL. CDR3 length: 16 residues. Trimming at V came to 4 bases and at J to 5 bases, leaving 7 bases not matched to a gene. The CDR3 region is CASSPRLAGAGDTQYF. CDR3 DNA: TGCGCCAGCAGCCCGCGACTAGCGGGGGCGGGAGATACGCAGTATTTT.

The V and J genes are TRBV7-7 and TRBJ1-5, with a weak D call TRBD1 (6 bases). This CDR3 contains 17 residues. V gave up 2 bases and J gave up 4 bases, with 18 bases separating them. CDR1 SSHAT and CDR2 FNYEAQ come from the germline V gene (reference sequence). The CDR3 DNA sequence: TGTGCCAGCAGCTTACAGCGCTTCACAGGGATTAATCAGCCCCAGCATTTT. This encodes CASSLQRFTGINQPQHF.

The chain couples TRBV29-1 to TRBJ1-2, with 9 bases that match TRBD1. Looked up from germline, CDR1 is SQVTM and CDR2 is ANQGSEA. V trimming: 3 bases; J trimming: 2 bases; junction bases outside the gene matches: 16. The CDR3 runs 18 residues. The CDR3 region is CSVDMVQGADRGNYGYTF. The CDR3 DNA sequence: TGCAGCGTTGATATGGTGCAGGGGGCAGACAGGGGGAACTATGGCTACACCTTC.

In DNA form, the CDR3 reads TGTGCCTGGAGGGATACACAGGGAGTAGCTTTCTTT. Translated: CAWRDTQGVAFF. V gene TRBV30 combines with J gene TRBJ1-1; D may be TRBD1 (6 bases). The CDR3 extends over 12 amino acids. The ends were cut back, 3 bases at V and 10 bases at J, with 15 bases in the middle. Germline lookup yields CDR1 GTSNPN and CDR2 SVGIG (reference sequence).

The chain uses TRBV4-1 and TRBJ2-5; 10 bases agree with TRBD1. J was trimmed by 5 bases and V by 1 base; bases with no gene match: 13. This CDR3 contains 18 residues. Germline V gene lookup returns CDR1 MGHRA and CDR2 YSYEKL. In DNA form, the CDR3 reads TGCGCCAGCAGCCAAGTTGTCGGGACAGGGGACGTTCGGGAGACCCAGTACTTC. Translated: CASSQVVGTGDVRETQYF.

The chain employs TRBV2 and TRBJ2-7; 8 bases match TRBD2. Germline V CDR1 and CDR2: SNHLY, FYNNEI. With 3 bases clipped from V and 2 bases from J, the junction kept 9 bases outside the gene matches. The length of the CDR3 is 16 residues. The DNA for the CDR3 is TGTGCCAGCAGTGAGGGCGGGAGGAGGCTCGCCTACGAGCAGTACGTC. Translating gives CASSEGGRRLAYEQYV.